This TCR beta chain derives from a study of T-cell reconstitution after alpha-beta-depleted transplantation in children. The study's findings and limits: In some patients, recipient T cells and intrathymic progenitors surviving conditioning explained high day-60 diversity. T-cell counts and diversity at one year following transplant were attributed mainly to newly produced T cells. At around two months after transplant, the alpha-beta T cells were reportedly derived from several hundred expanded clones that came from non-depleted graft cells.

Unique molecular identifiers were used to barcode this TCRbeta library. In TCRdb, the PCR reads were re-called with MiXCR into one record per CDR3 protein. The table lists more than 400,000 distinct CDR3 sequences, more than 9.5% of them singletons. With respect to this clonotype: The antigen is unknown.

The germline V gene has CDR1 DFQATT and CDR2 SNEGSKA (reference sequence). The V and J ends lost 1 base and 4 bases respectively, with 14 bases between them. The CDR3 is made up of 15 amino acids. The source of this sequence is a female patient aged 2-9 years who had a stem cell transplant for aplastic anemia, so the T cells may come from the graft donor. This rearrangement joins TRBV20-1 to TRBJ2-1; possible D gene TRBD2, 5 bases. The sequencing used PBMCs, mostly from graft donor cells, collected 180 days after TCRalphabeta/CD19-depleted stem cell transplant. The CDR3 here is CSARVQAAIYNEQFF. The CDR3 nucleotides read TGCAGTGCTAGAGTTCAAGCGGCCATTTACAATGAGCAGTTCTTC.